The 4 T cell receptor beta chains below come from one sample, sequenced in a study of cytomegalovirus exposure and HLA in healthy donors. Sequenced by immunoSEQ multiplex PCR; TCRdb stores in-frame clones only, minus some. The repertoire holds about 82,000 clones, with approximately 93% as singletons. Sequencing was performed on PBMCs. The receptors derive from a man aged 18 to 29 in good health and CMV-seronegative.

This chain uses TRBV7-8 with TRBJ1-2; 11 bases are shared with TRBD1. With 3 bases clipped from V and 4 bases from J, the junction kept 7 bases outside the gene matches. The length of the CDR3 is 16 residues. CDR1 and CDR2 from the germline V gene are SGHVS and FQNEAQ. For the CDR3, the DNA is TGTGCCAGCAGCTTTGGGACAGGGGGAAGTGGCTATGGCTACACCTTC. Protein product: CASSFGTGGSGYGYTF.

Details on this clone: The junction departs from the called germline gene at one end, perhaps through a read error. CDR3 nucleotide sequence: TGTGCTAGTGGGTTGGGAGGTGGGACTGAAGCTTTCTTT. The encoded protein is CASGLGGGTEAFF. This chain joins TRBV12-5 and TRBJ1-1, with unresolved D. This CDR3 is built from 13 residues. CDR1 and CDR2 from the germline V gene are LGHNT and FRNRAP.

The chain joins TRBV11-2 to TRBJ2-6; 8 nucleotides agree with TRBD2. J was trimmed by 2 bases and V by 6 bases; bases with no gene match: 12. CDR3 length: 18 residues. The germline CDR1 and CDR2 sequences are SGHAT and FQNNGV. CDR3 DNA: TGTGCCAGCAGAAGGAGGACTAGCTCCTTTCCTGGGGCCAACGTCCTGACTTTC. Amino acids: CASRRRTSSFPGANVLTF.

This rearrangement joins TRBV2 to TRBJ1-4, with 7 bases matching TRBD1. Germline lookup yields CDR1 SNHLY and CDR2 FYNNEI. The CDR3 is 15 amino acids. After removal of 4 bases from V and 3 bases from J, the junction contained 5 bases not matched to a gene. CDR3 DNA sequence: TGTGCCAGCAGTGCTAGGGGGCCATCTAATGAAAAACTGTTTTTT. Protein sequence: CASSARGPSNEKLFF. The full variable domain, completed using reference TRBV2 and TRBJ1-4, is EPEVTQTPSHQVTQMGQEVILRCVPISNHLYFYWYRQILGQKVEFLVSFYNNEISEKSEIFDDQFSVERPDGSNFTLKIRSTKLEDSAMYFCASSARGPSNEKLFFGSGTQLSVL.